These 27 T cell receptor beta chains came from one sample sequenced in a study of siplizumab effects on memory and regulatory T cells. Generated by immunoSEQ multiplex PCR, the TCRdb table keeps only in-frame clones and is missing some. The table shows about 64,000 clones, with nearly 98% occurring only once. Sequenced sample: naive CD8+ T cells sorted from blood. These TCRs come from a human donor in good health.

The rearrangement uses TRBV7-2 and TRBJ1-5; D ambiguous. Germline CDR1 is SGHTA and CDR2 is FQGNSA. CDR3 length: 14 residues. Trimming shortened V by 3 bases and J by 3 bases, and 9 bases separated the two germline ends. The DNA for the CDR3 is TGTGCCAGCAGCTTGCCAGACCCCAATCAGCCCCAGCATTTT. It yields the protein CASSLPDPNQPQHF.

V and J are TRBV6-5 and TRBJ1-2; D is perhaps TRBD1 (6 bases). The CDR3 sequence is 14 residues long. The V and J ends lost 5 bases and 0 bases respectively, with 10 bases between them. CDR1 MNHEY and CDR2 SVGAGI come from the germline V gene. The CDR3 region has the DNA TGTGCCAGCAGTCCACAGGGCACTAACTATGGCTACACCTTC. It specifies CASSPQGTNYGYTF.

The rearrangement joins TRBV6-5 to TRBJ1-5; D remains ambiguous. CDR1 is MNHEY, CDR2 SVGAGI, per germline. V shed 3 bases and J shed 3 bases, with 9 bases lying between them. The CDR3 is made up of 14 amino acids. The CDR3 region has the DNA TGTGCCAGCAGTTATGGGAGTTCCAATCAGCCCCAGCATTTT. It yields the protein CASSYGSSNQPQHF.

The V and J genes are TRBV7-6 and TRBJ2-6; 9 nucleotides align to TRBD1. Germline loops: CDR1 SGHVS, CDR2 FNYEAQ. There are 16 residues in the CDR3. Trimming took 4 bases from V and 4 from J; bases not matched to a gene: 5. Here the CDR3 DNA reads TGTGCCAGCAGCTCCTGGACAGGGGTCGGGGCCAACGTCCTGACTTTC. As protein: CASSSWTGVGANVLTF.

The chain has TRBV29-1 and TRBJ1-1; 9 positions agree with TRBD1. V dropped 6 bases and J dropped 3; count of bases not matched to a gene: 2. The CDR3 totals 12 residues. Germline CDR1 and CDR2: SQVTM and ANQGSEA. The CDR3 spells CSVNRGHTEAFF. The DNA of the CDR3 is TGCAGCGTCAACAGGGGGCACACTGAAGCTTTCTTT.

The chain recombines TRBV9 with TRBJ2-5; D possibly matches TRBD1 or TRBD2 (6 bases each). This CDR3 has 14 residues. Trimming stripped 6 bases from V and 3 bases from J, with 15 bases between. Germline V gene lookup returns CDR1 SGDLS and CDR2 YYNGEE. This CDR3 reads CASNRWGAEETQYF. CDR3 in DNA: TGTGCCAGCAATCGATGGGGGGCGGAAGAGACCCAGTACTTC.

This chain connects TRBV6-4 to TRBJ2-3; maybe TRBD2 (5 bases). Germline V gene sequence: CDR1 MRHNA, CDR2 SNTAGT. The CDR3 covers 16 residues. V dropped 6 bases and J dropped 0 bases, with 16 bases sitting between them. The CDR3 spells CASRTGMIASTDTQYF. CDR3 coding DNA: TGTGCCAGCAGGACCGGGATGATAGCTAGCACAGATACGCAGTATTTT.

The chain employs TRBV4-3 and TRBJ1-1; D gene ambiguous. Germline V gives CDR1 LGHNA, CDR2 YSLEER. The CDR3 is 13 residues long. V lost 0 bases and J 5 bases, leaving 7 bases between the germline ends. The CDR3 DNA sequence: TGCGCCAGCAGCCAAGATCGAGGGACTGAAGCTTTCTTT. Translation: CASSQDRGTEAFF.

This rearrangement joins TRBV28 to TRBJ1-1; D ambiguous. Trimming cost V 3 bases and J 5 bases, with 16 bases left between them. This CDR3 comprises 15 residues. CDR1 and CDR2 from the germline V gene are MDHEN and SYDVKM. As DNA, the CDR3 is TGTGCCAGCAGTTTGTATGAGGGTGGTGGGACTGAAGCTTTCTTT. Protein sequence: CASSLYEGGGTEAFF.

The rearrangement joins TRBV5-6 to TRBJ2-5; 7 bases are shared with TRBD2. The end of the DNA is better explained by TRBJ2-7, so the J call may be wrong. This CDR3 region has 15 residues. Germline CDR1 reads SGHDT; CDR2 reads YYEEEE. This CDR3 reads CASSFGSGEAYEQYF. As DNA, the CDR3 is TGTGCCAGCAGCTTTGGCAGCGGGGAGGCCTACGAGCAGTACTTC.

The chain carries TRBV4-1 and TRBJ2-7; no reliable D call. Per the germline V gene, CDR1 is MGHRA and CDR2 is YSYEKL. CDR3 length: 14 amino acids. The germline V and J ends were trimmed by 4 bases and 1 base, with 11 bases remaining between them. The CDR3 here is CASSPGPRSYEQYF. CDR3 nucleotide sequence: TGCGCCAGCAGCCCCGGACCCCGGTCCTACGAGCAGTACTTC.

The V call is TRBV5-6, the J call TRBJ1-5, with 10 bases identical to TRBD1. The CDR3 totals 15 residues. J was trimmed by 2 bases and V by 3 bases; bases with no gene match: 2. Germline V gives CDR1 SGHDT, CDR2 YYEEEE. CDR3 region: CASSWGTGGNQPQHF. Here the CDR3 DNA reads TGTGCCAGCAGCTGGGGGACAGGGGGCAATCAGCCCCAGCATTTT.

The V gene is TRBV5-6, the J gene TRBJ2-1; 11 nucleotides line up with TRBD1. The CDR3 is made up of 16 amino acids. J lost 9 bases, V lost 2 bases, and 10 bases had no gene match. CDR1 is SGHDT and CDR2 is YYEEEE in the germline V gene. The CDR3 sequence is CASSFSQGQGVGEQFF. Written as DNA, the CDR3 is TGTGCCAGCAGCTTTTCGCAGGGACAGGGGGTTGGTGAGCAGTTCTTC.

The rearrangement uses TRBV5-6 and TRBJ2-3, with 7 nucleotides matching TRBD2. Unmatched junction bases numbered 7, after V lost 0 bases and J lost 6 bases. CDR3 length: 15 amino acids. CDR1 SGHDT and CDR2 YYEEEE come from the germline V gene. The CDR3 protein is CASSLAPGGGDTQYF. The CDR3 DNA is TGTGCCAGCAGCTTGGCCCCGGGGGGAGGGGATACGCAGTATTTT.

The chain links TRBV9 to TRBJ1-1; 7 bases align to TRBD1. This CDR3 region has 12 residues. CDR1 SGDLS and CDR2 YYNGEE come from the germline V gene. Trimming at V came to 7 bases and at J to 8 bases, leaving 8 bases not matched to a gene. CDR3 amino acids: CASRGQEQEAFF. In DNA, the CDR3 is TGTGCCAGCCGCGGACAGGAGCAAGAAGCTTTCTTT.

V and J are TRBV9 and TRBJ2-3; 10 nucleotides match TRBD2. Trimming removed 5 bases from V and 3 bases from J; junction bases left unmatched: 3. Germline V gene sequence: CDR1 SGDLS, CDR2 YYNGEE. The CDR3 extends over 14 amino acids. The DNA of the CDR3 is TGTGCCAGCAGTGGGACTAGCGCAACAGATACGCAGTATTTT. Amino acid sequence: CASSGTSATDTQYF.

The V gene is TRBV10-2, the J gene TRBJ2-1, with 7 bases identical to TRBD1. The CDR3 length is 17 residues. V shed 3 bases and J 2 bases; nucleotides not matched to a gene: 10. Germline values: CDR1 WSHSY, CDR2 SAAADI. CDR3 nucleotide sequence: TGCGCCAGCAGTGACCAAACAGGGGCCACAACCTACAATGAGCAGTTCTTC. This translates into CASSDQTGATTYNEQFF.

In DNA, the CDR3 is TGCAGCGTTGCGGGACTAGCGGGGGGGCACGGGACCTACGAGCAGTACTTC. This codes for CSVAGLAGGHGTYEQYF. This chain uses TRBV29-1 with TRBJ2-7, with TRBD2 identical over 16 bases. V shed 4 bases and J 2 bases; nucleotides not matched to a gene: 8. CDR1 is SQVTM, CDR2 ANQGSEA, per germline. The CDR3 runs 17 residues.

This chain uses TRBV7-3 with TRBJ2-5, with no clear D. Looked up from germline, CDR1 is SGHTA and CDR2 is FQGTGA. CDR3 length equals 13 residues. V lost 1 base and J lost 5, with 8 bases in between. CDR3 sequence: CASSLNPSETQYF. The CDR3 DNA is TGTGCCAGCAGCTTAAATCCTTCGGAGACCCAGTACTTC.

This CDR3 reads CASGPPDRDQETQYF. CDR3 bases: TGTGCTAGTGGCCCCCCGGACAGGGACCAAGAGACCCAGTACTTC. The rearrangement joins TRBV12-5 to TRBJ2-5; 8 positions match TRBD1. Losses at the gene ends were 6 bases for V and 0 bases for J; bases not matched to a gene: 6. The CDR3 is 15 amino acids. Germline values: CDR1 LGHNT, CDR2 FRNRAP.

The chain links TRBV15 to TRBJ2-5; possible D gene TRBD1, 6 bases. Judging by the DNA end, TRBJ2-7 fits better; the J call may be wrong. The CDR3 extends over 12 amino acids. Germline CDR1 and CDR2: LNHNV and YYDKDF (reference sequence). This CDR3 is CATGGSAYEQYF. Here the CDR3 DNA reads TGTGCCACCGGGGGCAGCGCCTACGAGCAGTACTTC.

V and J are TRBV7-6 and TRBJ2-7, with 9 bases fitting TRBD1. Per the germline V gene, CDR1 is SGHVS and CDR2 is FNYEAQ. Germline trimming cut 5 bases from V and 5 bases from J; bases unmatched to any gene: 10. The CDR3 has 15 residues. The CDR3 DNA reads TGTGCCAGCAGCCTTGCCGGGACAGGGTCCCACGAGCAGTACTTC. It specifies CASSLAGTGSHEQYF.

This rearrangement joins TRBV2 to TRBJ1-2; D may be TRBD1 (6 bases). The CDR3 is made up of 14 amino acids. Germline CDR1 SNHLY, CDR2 FYNNEI. With 8 bases removed from V and 0 bases from J, the gap between germline ends came to 13 bases. This CDR3 is CASGYRVANYGYTF. The CDR3, as DNA: TGTGCCAGCGGCTACAGGGTAGCTAACTATGGCTACACCTTC.

The CDR3 DNA reads as TGTGCCAGCAGTGAAGTACCAAGCTCCTATAATTCACCCCTCCACTTT. Its protein is CASSEVPSSYNSPLHF. The V gene is TRBV2, the J gene TRBJ1-6, with D unclear. Germline V lookup: CDR1 SNHLY, CDR2 FYNNEI. CDR3 length: 16 amino acids. V lost 1 base and J 0 bases, leaving 7 bases between the germline ends.

This sequence joins TRBV9 and TRBJ2-7, with TRBD1 as a possible D gene (6 bases). The CDR3 consists of 14 residues. Germline V lookup: CDR1 SGDLS, CDR2 YYNGEE. Trimming stripped 3 bases from V and 2 bases from J, with 12 bases between. This CDR3 reads CASSGTGHTYEQYF. CDR3 coding DNA: TGTGCCAGCAGCGGCACGGGACACACCTACGAGCAGTACTTC.

The chain is built from TRBV19 and TRBJ2-1; 9 positions agree with TRBD2. CDR3 length equals 15 residues. Trimming cost V 3 bases and J 7 bases; bases outside gene matches: 7. Germline V gives CDR1 LNHDA, CDR2 SQIVND (reference sequence). This CDR3 reads CASSIPVAGVNEQFF. CDR3 coding DNA: TGTGCCAGTAGTATCCCGGTAGCGGGGGTAAATGAGCAGTTCTTC.

This chain joins TRBV4-2 and TRBJ1-5; 8 bases are a match to TRBD1. V trimming: 0 bases; J trimming: 5 bases; junction bases outside the gene matches: 6. This CDR3 has 16 residues. The germline V gene has CDR1 LGHNA and CDR2 YNFKEQ. The CDR3 loop reads CASSQEPGGADQPQHF. The DNA of the CDR3 is TGTGCCAGCAGCCAAGAGCCAGGGGGCGCGGATCAGCCCCAGCATTTT.